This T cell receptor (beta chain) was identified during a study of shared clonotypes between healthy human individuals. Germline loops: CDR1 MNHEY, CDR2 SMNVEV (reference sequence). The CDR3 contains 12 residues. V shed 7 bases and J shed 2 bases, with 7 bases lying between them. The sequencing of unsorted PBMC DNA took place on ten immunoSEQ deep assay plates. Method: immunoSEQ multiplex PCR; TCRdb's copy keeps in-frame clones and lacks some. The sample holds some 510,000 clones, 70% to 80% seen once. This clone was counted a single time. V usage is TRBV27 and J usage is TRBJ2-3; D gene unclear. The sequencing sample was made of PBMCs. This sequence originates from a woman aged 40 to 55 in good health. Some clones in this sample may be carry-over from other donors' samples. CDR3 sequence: CASKPTTDTQYF. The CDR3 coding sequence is TGTGCCAGCAAGCCCACCACAGATACGCAGTATTTT.